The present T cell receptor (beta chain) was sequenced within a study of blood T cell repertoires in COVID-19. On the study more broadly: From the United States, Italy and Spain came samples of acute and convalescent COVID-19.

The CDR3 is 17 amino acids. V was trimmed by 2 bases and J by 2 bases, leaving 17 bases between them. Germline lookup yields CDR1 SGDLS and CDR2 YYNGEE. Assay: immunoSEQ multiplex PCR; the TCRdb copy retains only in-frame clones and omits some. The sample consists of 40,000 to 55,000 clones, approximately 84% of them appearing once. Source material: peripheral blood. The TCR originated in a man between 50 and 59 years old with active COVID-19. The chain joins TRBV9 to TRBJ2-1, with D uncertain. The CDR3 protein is CASSVMPGAVPYNEQFF. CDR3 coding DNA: TGTGCCAGCAGCGTCATGCCCGGAGCAGTGCCCTACAATGAGCAGTTCTTC.